Listed here is a single T cell receptor (beta chain). Assay used: immunoSEQ multiplex PCR; TCRdb lists only in-frame clones, some missing. The sample has a few hundred thousand clones; about 89% are singletons. This sample was included in a study of blood T cell repertoires in COVID-19. Study as a whole: T cells, B-cell-depleted T cells, or PBMCs supplied cDNA or gDNA.

Everyone who took part was about 18 to 90 years old, and they came from about two dozen US areas. The CDR3 length is 16 residues. Germline V lookup: CDR1 KGHSH, CDR2 LQKENI. V dropped 0 bases and J dropped 2; count of bases not matched to a gene: 3. This sequence was found in a man aged 40-55 years in a cohort exposed to, infected with or recovered from COVID-19 (not recorded which). V usage is TRBV18 and J usage is TRBJ2-2, with 7 bases aligning to TRBD1. Material for sequencing was PBMCs or T cells enriched from blood (not recorded which). In DNA, the CDR3 is TGTGCCAGCTCACCACCGTCAGGGGGAAACACCGGGGAGCTGTTTTTT. Translation gives CASSPPSGGNTGELFF.